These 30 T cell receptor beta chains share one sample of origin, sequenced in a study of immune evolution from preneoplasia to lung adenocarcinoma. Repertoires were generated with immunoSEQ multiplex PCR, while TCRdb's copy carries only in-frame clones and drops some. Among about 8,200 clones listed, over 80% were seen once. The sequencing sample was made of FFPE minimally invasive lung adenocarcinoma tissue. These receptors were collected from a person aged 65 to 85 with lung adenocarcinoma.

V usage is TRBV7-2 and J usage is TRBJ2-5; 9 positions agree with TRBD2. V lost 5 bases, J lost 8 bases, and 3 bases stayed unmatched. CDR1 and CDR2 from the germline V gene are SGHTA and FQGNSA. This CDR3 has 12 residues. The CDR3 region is CASSRSGSTQYF. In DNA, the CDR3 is TGTGCCAGCAGCCGTAGCGGGAGTACCCAGTACTTC.

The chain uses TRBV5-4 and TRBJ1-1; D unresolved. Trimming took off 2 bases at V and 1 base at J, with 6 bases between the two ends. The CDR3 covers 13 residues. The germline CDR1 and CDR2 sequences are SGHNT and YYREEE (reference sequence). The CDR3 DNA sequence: TGTGCCAGCAGCTTTAGCCCGAACACTGAAGCTTTCTTT. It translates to CASSFSPNTEAFF.

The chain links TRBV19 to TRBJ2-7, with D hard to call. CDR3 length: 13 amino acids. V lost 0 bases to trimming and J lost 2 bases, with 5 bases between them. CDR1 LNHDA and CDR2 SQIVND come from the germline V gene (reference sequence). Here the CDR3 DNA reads TGTGCCAGTAGTATAGACGTTCCCTACGAGCAGTACTTC. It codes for CASSIDVPYEQYF.

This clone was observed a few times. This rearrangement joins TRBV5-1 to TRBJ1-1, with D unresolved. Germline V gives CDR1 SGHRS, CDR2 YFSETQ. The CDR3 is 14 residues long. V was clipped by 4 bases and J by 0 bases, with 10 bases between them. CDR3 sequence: CASSIDILNTEAFF. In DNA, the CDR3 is TGCGCCAGCAGCATCGACATTCTGAACACTGAAGCTTTCTTT.

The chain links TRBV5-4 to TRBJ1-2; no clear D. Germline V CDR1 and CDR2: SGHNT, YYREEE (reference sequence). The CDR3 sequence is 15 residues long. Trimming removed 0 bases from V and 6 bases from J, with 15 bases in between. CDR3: CASSLAQLSSNGYTF. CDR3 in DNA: TGTGCCAGCAGCTTGGCCCAGCTCAGCTCGAATGGCTACACCTTC.

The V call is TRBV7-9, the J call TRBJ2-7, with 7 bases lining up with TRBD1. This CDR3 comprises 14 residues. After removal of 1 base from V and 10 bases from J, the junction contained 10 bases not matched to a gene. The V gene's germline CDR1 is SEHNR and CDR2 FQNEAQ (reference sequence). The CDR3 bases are TGTGCCAGCAGCTTAGGATCTGTGGGGACAGTCCAGTACTTC. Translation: CASSLGSVGTVQYF. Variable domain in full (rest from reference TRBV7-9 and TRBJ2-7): DTGVSQNPRHKITKRGQNVTFRCDPISEHNRLYWYRQTLGQGPEFLTYFQNEAQLEKSRLLSDRFSAERPKGSFSTLEIQRTEQGDSAMYLCASSLGSVGTVQYFGPGTRLTVT.

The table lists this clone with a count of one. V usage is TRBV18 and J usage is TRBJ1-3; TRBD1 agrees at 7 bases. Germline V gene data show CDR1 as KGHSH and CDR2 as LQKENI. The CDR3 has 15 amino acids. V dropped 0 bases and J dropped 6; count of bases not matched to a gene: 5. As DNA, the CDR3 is TGTGCCAGCTCACCACCTACAGGGGACGAAAACACCATATATTTT. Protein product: CASSPPTGDENTIYF.

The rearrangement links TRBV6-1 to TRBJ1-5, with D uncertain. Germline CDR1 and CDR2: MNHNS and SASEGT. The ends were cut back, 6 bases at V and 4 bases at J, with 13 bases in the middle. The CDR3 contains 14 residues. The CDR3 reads CASRDHQGNQPQHF. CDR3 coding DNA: TGTGCCAGCAGGGACCACCAAGGTAATCAGCCCCAGCATTTT.

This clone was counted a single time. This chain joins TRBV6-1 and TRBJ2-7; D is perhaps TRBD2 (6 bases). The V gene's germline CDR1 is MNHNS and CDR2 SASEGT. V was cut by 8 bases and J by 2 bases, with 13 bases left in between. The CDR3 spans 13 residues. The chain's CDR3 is CASAGPSTYEQYF. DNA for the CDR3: TGTGCCAGCGCGGGACCGAGTACCTACGAGCAGTACTTC.

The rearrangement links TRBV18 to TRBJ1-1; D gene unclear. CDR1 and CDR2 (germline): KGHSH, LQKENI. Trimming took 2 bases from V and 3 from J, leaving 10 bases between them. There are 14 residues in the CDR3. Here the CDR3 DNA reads TGTGCCAGCTCACCAGTAGAAGGTTACACTGAAGCTTTCTTT. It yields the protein CASSPVEGYTEAFF.

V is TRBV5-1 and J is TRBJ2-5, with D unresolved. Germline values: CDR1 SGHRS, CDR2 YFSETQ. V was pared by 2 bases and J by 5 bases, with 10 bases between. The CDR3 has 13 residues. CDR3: CASSFRHLETQYF. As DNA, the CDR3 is TGCGCCAGCAGCTTCCGTCACCTGGAGACCCAGTACTTC.

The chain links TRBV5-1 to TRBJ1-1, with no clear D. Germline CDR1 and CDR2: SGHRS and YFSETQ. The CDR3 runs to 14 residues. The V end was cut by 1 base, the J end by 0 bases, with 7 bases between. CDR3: CASSLTGMNTEAFF. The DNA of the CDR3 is TGCGCCAGCAGCTTGACGGGTATGAACACTGAAGCTTTCTTT.

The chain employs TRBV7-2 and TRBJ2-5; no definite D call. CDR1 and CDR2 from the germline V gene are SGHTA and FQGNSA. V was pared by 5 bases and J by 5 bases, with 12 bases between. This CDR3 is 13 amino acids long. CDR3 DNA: TGTGCCAGCAGCCTATCTTTTTCGGAGACCCAGTACTTC. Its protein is CASSLSFSETQYF.

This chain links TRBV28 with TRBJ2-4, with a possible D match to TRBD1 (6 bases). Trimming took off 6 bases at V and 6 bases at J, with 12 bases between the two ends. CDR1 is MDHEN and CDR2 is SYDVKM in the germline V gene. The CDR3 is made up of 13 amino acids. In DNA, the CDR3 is TGTGCCAGCAGAGAACAGGACAGAAACATTCAGTACTTC. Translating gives CASREQDRNIQYF.

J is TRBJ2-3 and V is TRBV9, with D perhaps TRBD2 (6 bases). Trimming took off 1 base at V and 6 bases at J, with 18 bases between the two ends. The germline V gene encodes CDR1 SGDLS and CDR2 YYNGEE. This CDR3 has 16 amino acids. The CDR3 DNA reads TGTGCCAGCAGCGTAAAAGACGGGAGCCTAGGGGATACGCAGTATTTT. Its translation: CASSVKDGSLGDTQYF.

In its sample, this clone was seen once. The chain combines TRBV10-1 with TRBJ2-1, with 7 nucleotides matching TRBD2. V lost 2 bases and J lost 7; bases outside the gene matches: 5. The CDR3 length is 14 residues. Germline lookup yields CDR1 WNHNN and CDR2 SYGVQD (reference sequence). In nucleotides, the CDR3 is TGCGCCAGCAGTGAGGGACTAGTAGGTAATGAGCAGTTCTTC. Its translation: CASSEGLVGNEQFF.

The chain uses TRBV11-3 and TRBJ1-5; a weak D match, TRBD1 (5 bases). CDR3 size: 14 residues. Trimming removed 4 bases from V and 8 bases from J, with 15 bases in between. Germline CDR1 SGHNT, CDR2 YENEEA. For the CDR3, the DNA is TGTGCCAGCAGCTCCGCCGGGGGGGTAGAGCCCCAGCATTTT. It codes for CASSSAGGVEPQHF.

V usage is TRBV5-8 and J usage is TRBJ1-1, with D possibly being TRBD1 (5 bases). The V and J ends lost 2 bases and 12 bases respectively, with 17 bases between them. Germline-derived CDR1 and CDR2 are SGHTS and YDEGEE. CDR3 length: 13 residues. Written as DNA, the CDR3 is TGTGCCAGCAGCTTAGTTAGGGGAGGTCTGACTTTCTTT. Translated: CASSLVRGGLTFF.

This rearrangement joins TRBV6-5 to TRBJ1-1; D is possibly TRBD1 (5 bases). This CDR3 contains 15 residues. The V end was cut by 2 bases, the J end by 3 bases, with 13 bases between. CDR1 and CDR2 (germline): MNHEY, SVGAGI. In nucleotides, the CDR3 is TGTGCCAGCAGTTACCGGGACCGGGGGGACACTGAAGCTTTCTTT. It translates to CASSYRDRGDTEAFF.

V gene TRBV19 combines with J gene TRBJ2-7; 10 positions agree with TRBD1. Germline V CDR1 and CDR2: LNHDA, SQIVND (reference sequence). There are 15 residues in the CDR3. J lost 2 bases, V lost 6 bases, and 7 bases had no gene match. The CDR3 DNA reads TGTGCCAGTAGCGAAATTGGACAGGGGGCCTACGAGCAGTACTTC. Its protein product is CASSEIGQGAYEQYF.

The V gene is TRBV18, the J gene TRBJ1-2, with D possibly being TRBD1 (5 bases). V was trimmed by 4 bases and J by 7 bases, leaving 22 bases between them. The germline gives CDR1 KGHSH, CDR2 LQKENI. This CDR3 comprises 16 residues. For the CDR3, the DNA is TGTGCCAGCTCACGGAACCGGGACGATGGTGGGGTTGGCTACACCTTC. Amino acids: CASSRNRDDGGVGYTF.

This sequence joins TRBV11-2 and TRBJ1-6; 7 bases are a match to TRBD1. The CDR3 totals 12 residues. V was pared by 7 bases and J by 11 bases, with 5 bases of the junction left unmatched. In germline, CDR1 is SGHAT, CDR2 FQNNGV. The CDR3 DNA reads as TGTGCCAGCACGACAGGGAATACACCCCTCCACTTT. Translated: CASTTGNTPLHF.

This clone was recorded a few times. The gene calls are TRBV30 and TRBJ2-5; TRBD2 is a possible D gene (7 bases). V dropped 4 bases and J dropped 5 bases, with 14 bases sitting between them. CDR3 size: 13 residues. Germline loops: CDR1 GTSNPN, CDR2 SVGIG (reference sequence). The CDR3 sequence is CAWTTGGAETQYF. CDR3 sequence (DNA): TGTGCCTGGACTACGGGGGGCGCGGAGACCCAGTACTTC.

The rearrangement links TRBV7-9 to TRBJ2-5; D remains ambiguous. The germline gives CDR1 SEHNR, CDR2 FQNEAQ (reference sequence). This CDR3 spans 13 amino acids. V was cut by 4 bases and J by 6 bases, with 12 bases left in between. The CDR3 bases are TGTGCCAGCAGCTCGCCGGTAGAACAGACCCAGTACTTC. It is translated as CASSSPVEQTQYF.

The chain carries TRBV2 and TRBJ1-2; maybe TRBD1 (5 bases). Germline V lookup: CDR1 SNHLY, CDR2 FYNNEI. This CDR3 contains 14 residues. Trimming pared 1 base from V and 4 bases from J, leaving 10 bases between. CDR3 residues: CASSEGTISYGYTF. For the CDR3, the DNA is TGTGCCAGCAGTGAAGGGACAATTAGCTATGGCTACACCTTC.

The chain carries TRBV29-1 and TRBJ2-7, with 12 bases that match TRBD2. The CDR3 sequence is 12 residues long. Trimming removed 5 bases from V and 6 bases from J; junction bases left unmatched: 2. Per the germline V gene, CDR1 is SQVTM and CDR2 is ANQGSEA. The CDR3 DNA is TGCAGCGTTACGGGACTAGCGGGCGAGCAGTACTTC. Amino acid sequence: CSVTGLAGEQYF.

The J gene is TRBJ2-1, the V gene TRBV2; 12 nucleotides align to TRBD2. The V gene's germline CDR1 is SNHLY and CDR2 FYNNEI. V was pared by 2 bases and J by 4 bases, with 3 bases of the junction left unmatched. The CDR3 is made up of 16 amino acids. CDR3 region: CASSERLAGAYNEQFF. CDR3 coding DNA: TGTGCCAGCAGTGAAAGACTAGCGGGAGCTTACAATGAGCAGTTCTTC.

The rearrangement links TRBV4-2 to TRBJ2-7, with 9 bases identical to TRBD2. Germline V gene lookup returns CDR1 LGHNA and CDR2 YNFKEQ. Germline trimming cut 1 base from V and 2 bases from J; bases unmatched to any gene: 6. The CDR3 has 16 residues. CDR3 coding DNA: TGTGCCAGCAGCCAAGCAAGGGGCGGGGGGGCCTACGAGCAGTACTTC. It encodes CASSQARGGGAYEQYF.

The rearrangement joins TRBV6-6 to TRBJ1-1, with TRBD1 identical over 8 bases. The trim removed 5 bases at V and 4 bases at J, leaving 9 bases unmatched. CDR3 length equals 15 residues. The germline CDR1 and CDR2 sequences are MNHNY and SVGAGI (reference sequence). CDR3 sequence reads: CASSTPGGWITEAFF. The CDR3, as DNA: TGTGCCAGCAGTACCCCAGGGGGCTGGATCACTGAAGCTTTCTTT.

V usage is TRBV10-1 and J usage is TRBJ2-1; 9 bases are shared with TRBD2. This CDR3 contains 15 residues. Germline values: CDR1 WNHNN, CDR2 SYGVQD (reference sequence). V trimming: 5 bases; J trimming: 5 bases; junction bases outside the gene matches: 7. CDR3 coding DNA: TGCGCCAGCAGTATAGCGGGAGTAATGGACAATGAGCAGTTCTTC. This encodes CASSIAGVMDNEQFF.